These T cell receptor beta chains were read from a single sample in a study of blood T cell repertoires in COVID-19. Using immunoSEQ multiplex PCR, the repertoire was profiled, and TCRdb retains in-frame clones only, with some absent. The sample has about 240,000 clones; about 80% are singletons. The sample was peripheral blood. The receptors come from a woman aged 80 or over with acute or convalescent COVID-19. CDR3s include the opening cysteine and the closing phenylalanine or tryptophan. The order of the fields is J gene, V gene, clone size, D gene, CDR3 protein, CDR3 DNA. A D gene is named only where the DNA matches it firmly. Some rows have no size entry. The others give once, few or many, or a class for an expanded clone.

J gene: TRBJ2-5
V gene: TRBV27
clone size: .
D gene: .
CDR3 protein: CASRRGFRGETQYF
CDR3 DNA: TGTGCCAGCAGGAGAGGGTTCCGCGGCGAGACCCAGTACTTC

J gene: TRBJ1-1
V gene: TRBV5-1
clone size: .
D gene: .
CDR3 protein: CASSFGERDTEAFF
CDR3 DNA: TGCGCCAGCAGCTTCGGGGAGAGGGACACTGAAGCTTTCTTT

J gene: TRBJ1-1
V gene: TRBV5-8
clone size: .
D gene: .
CDR3 protein: CASSYSYRVNTEAFF
CDR3 DNA: TGTGCCAGCAGCTACTCTTACAGGGTGAACACTGAAGCTTTCTTT

J gene: TRBJ2-5
V gene: TRBV5-4
clone size: few
D gene: .
CDR3 protein: CASSPRTGVGKTQYF
CDR3 DNA: TGTGCCAGCAGCCCCCGGACTGGTGTTGGAAAGACCCAGTACTTC

J gene: TRBJ2-7
V gene: TRBV30
clone size: .
D gene: .
CDR3 protein: CAWSVGREAEQYF
CDR3 DNA: TGTGCCTGGAGTGTAGGCAGGGAAGCCGAGCAGTACTTC

J gene: TRBJ1-5
V gene: TRBV2
clone size: .
D gene: TRBD1
CDR3 protein: CASGRDSLSNQPQHF
CDR3 DNA: TGTGCCAGCGGGCGGGACAGTCTGAGCAATCAGCCCCAGCATTTT

J gene: TRBJ1-2
V gene: TRBV5-6
clone size: .
D gene: .
CDR3 protein: CASSLGQGYTF
CDR3 DNA: TGTGCCAGCAGCTTGGGGCAAGGCTACACCTTC

J gene: TRBJ2-2
V gene: TRBV11-3
clone size: few
D gene: .
CDR3 protein: CASSLGGRETGELFF
CDR3 DNA: TGTGCCAGCAGCCTCGGGGGGCGAGAGACCGGGGAGCTGTTTTTT

J gene: TRBJ2-2
V gene: TRBV5-1
clone size: .
D gene: .
CDR3 protein: CASRKTGPNTGELFF
CDR3 DNA: TGCGCCAGCAGAAAGACAGGACCGAACACCGGGGAGCTGTTTTTT

J gene: TRBJ2-1
V gene: TRBV5-1
clone size: .
D gene: TRBD2
CDR3 protein: CASSLSSGRWNEQFF
CDR3 DNA: TGCGCCAGCAGCTTGTCGAGCGGGAGGTGGAATGAGCAGTTCTTC

J gene: TRBJ2-1
V gene: TRBV11-2
clone size: .
D gene: TRBD1
CDR3 protein: CASSLDGTVYNEQFF
CDR3 DNA: TGTGCCAGCAGCTTAGATGGGACAGTATACAATGAGCAGTTCTTC

J gene: TRBJ1-2
V gene: TRBV9
clone size: .
D gene: .
CDR3 protein: CASSVGSDPNYGYTF
CDR3 DNA: TGTGCCAGCAGCGTAGGGAGTGATCCAAACTATGGCTACACCTTC

J gene: TRBJ2-1
V gene: TRBV7-6
clone size: .
D gene: TRBD1
CDR3 protein: CASSFGTGVYNEQFF
CDR3 DNA: TGTGCCAGCAGCTTCGGGACAGGGGTTTACAATGAGCAGTTCTTC

J gene: TRBJ2-1
V gene: TRBV13
clone size: .
D gene: .
CDR3 protein: CASSLGPDNEQFF
CDR3 DNA: TGTGCCAGCAGCTTAGGGCCAGACAATGAGCAGTTCTTC

J gene: TRBJ2-7
V gene: TRBV4-1
clone size: .
D gene: .
CDR3 protein: CASSQVPRELYEQYF
CDR3 DNA: TGCGCCAGCAGCCAAGTCCCCAGGGAACTCTACGAGCAGTACTTC

J gene: TRBJ2-2
V gene: TRBV19
clone size: .
D gene: TRBD1
CDR3 protein: CASTRGGQGAHTGELFF
CDR3 DNA: TGTGCCAGTACAAGAGGTGGACAGGGGGCGCATACCGGGGAGCTGTTTTTT

J gene: TRBJ2-7
V gene: TRBV30
clone size: .
D gene: TRBD1
CDR3 protein: CAWSVIGTGGNEQYF
CDR3 DNA: TGTGCCTGGAGTGTAATTGGGACAGGGGGTAACGAGCAGTACTTC

J gene: TRBJ2-7
V gene: TRBV27
clone size: few
D gene: TRBD1
CDR3 protein: CASSPGTGGAGEQYF
CDR3 DNA: TGTGCCAGCAGCCCCGGGACAGGGGGCGCGGGAGAGCAGTACTTC

J gene: TRBJ1-1
V gene: TRBV7-6
clone size: .
D gene: TRBD1
CDR3 protein: CASSSTGPEGEAFF
CDR3 DNA: TGTGCCAGCAGCTCGACAGGGCCTGAGGGTGAAGCTTTCTTT

J gene: TRBJ2-7
V gene: TRBV30
clone size: .
D gene: TRBD1
CDR3 protein: CAWSPDRGIYEQYF
CDR3 DNA: TGTGCCTGGAGCCCAGACAGGGGCATCTACGAGCAGTACTTC

J gene: TRBJ2-1
V gene: TRBV28
clone size: .
D gene: TRBD2
CDR3 protein: CASSLGGLAGDEQFF
CDR3 DNA: TGTGCCAGCAGTTTAGGGGGACTAGCGGGGGATGAGCAGTTCTTC

J gene: TRBJ1-3
V gene: TRBV5-1
clone size: .
D gene: TRBD1
CDR3 protein: CASSWDRNGGNTIYF
CDR3 DNA: TGCGCCAGCAGCTGGGACAGGAATGGTGGAAACACCATATATTTT

J gene: TRBJ2-1
V gene: TRBV7-9
clone size: .
D gene: .
CDR3 protein: CASSLEPLLNEQFF
CDR3 DNA: TGTGCCAGCAGCTTAGAACCACTCCTAAATGAGCAGTTCTTC

J gene: TRBJ1-4
V gene: TRBV5-1
clone size: .
D gene: TRBD1
CDR3 protein: CASSPLGTVNEKLFF
CDR3 DNA: TGCGCCAGCAGCCCGCTGGGGACAGTCAATGAAAAACTGTTTTTT

J gene: TRBJ1-6
V gene: TRBV28
clone size: .
D gene: .
CDR3 protein: CASSEGRKQTRYSPLHF
CDR3 DNA: TGTGCCAGCAGTGAAGGGAGGAAACAGACTCGCTATTCACCCCTCCACTTT

J gene: TRBJ2-5
V gene: TRBV19
clone size: .
D gene: TRBD1
CDR3 protein: CASSKEPGQQETQYF
CDR3 DNA: TGTGCCAGTAGTAAGGAGCCGGGACAGCAAGAGACCCAGTACTTC

J gene: TRBJ2-2
V gene: TRBV19
clone size: .
D gene: .
CDR3 protein: CASSPGTSTGELFF
CDR3 DNA: TGTGCCAGTAGTCCGGGGACAAGTACCGGGGAGCTGTTTTTT

J gene: TRBJ1-4
V gene: TRBV28
clone size: .
D gene: .
CDR3 protein: CASSPGTFGEKLFF
CDR3 DNA: TGTGCCAGCAGTCCCGGGACATTCGGTGAAAAACTGTTTTTT

J gene: TRBJ1-1
V gene: TRBV6-5
clone size: .
D gene: .
CDR3 protein: CASRSRTTGNTEAFF
CDR3 DNA: TGTGCCAGCAGGTCCCGAACTACAGGGAACACTGAAGCTTTCTTT

J gene: TRBJ1-2
V gene: TRBV18
clone size: .
D gene: .
CDR3 protein: CASSPNIQGTDYGYTF
CDR3 DNA: TGTGCCAGCTCACCAAATATACAGGGAACTGACTATGGCTACACCTTC

J gene: TRBJ1-6
V gene: TRBV7-8
clone size: .
D gene: .
CDR3 protein: CASSVRETGRGNSPLHF
CDR3 DNA: TGTGCCAGCAGCGTAAGAGAAACAGGGAGAGGGAATTCACCCCTCCACTTT

J gene: TRBJ2-5
V gene: TRBV7-9
clone size: .
D gene: TRBD1
CDR3 protein: CASSFSAGGGETQYF
CDR3 DNA: TGTGCCAGCAGCTTTTCAGCAGGGGGTGGAGAGACCCAGTACTTC

J gene: TRBJ1-1
V gene: TRBV7-9
clone size: .
D gene: .
CDR3 protein: CASSPSGQNTEAFF
CDR3 DNA: TGTGCCAGCAGCCCATCCGGACAGAACACTGAAGCTTTCTTT

J gene: TRBJ2-7
V gene: TRBV9
clone size: .
D gene: TRBD2
CDR3 protein: CASSVGNGGASEQYF
CDR3 DNA: TGTGCCAGCAGCGTAGGAAACGGGGGGGCCAGCGAGCAGTACTTC

J gene: TRBJ2-7
V gene: TRBV2
clone size: .
D gene: .
CDR3 protein: CASSESGGYEQYF
CDR3 DNA: TGTGCCAGCAGTGAATCCGGGGGCTACGAGCAGTACTTC

J gene: TRBJ1-4
V gene: TRBV6-5
clone size: .
D gene: TRBD1
CDR3 protein: CASMGTGGNEKLFF
CDR3 DNA: TGTGCCAGCATGGGGACAGGGGGGAATGAAAAACTGTTTTTT

J gene: TRBJ2-5
V gene: TRBV30
clone size: .
D gene: .
CDR3 protein: CAWSVRRSGTQYF
CDR3 DNA: TGTGCCTGGAGTGTACGCCGGTCCGGGACCCAGTACTTC

J gene: TRBJ1-6
V gene: TRBV18
clone size: .
D gene: TRBD1
CDR3 protein: CASSFGDRRDSPLHF
CDR3 DNA: TGTGCCAGCTCATTCGGGGACAGGCGGGATTCACCCCTCCACTTT

J gene: TRBJ1-4
V gene: TRBV7-9
clone size: many
D gene: .
CDR3 protein: CASSPDRATNEKLFF
CDR3 DNA: TGTGCCAGCAGCCCCGACAGAGCAACTAATGAAAAACTGTTTTTT

J gene: TRBJ1-5
V gene: TRBV6-6
clone size: .
D gene: TRBD1
CDR3 protein: CASSHRDRVNQPQHF
CDR3 DNA: TGTGCCAGCAGTCACCGGGACAGGGTCAATCAGCCCCAGCATTTT

J gene: TRBJ2-7
V gene: TRBV6-5
clone size: .
D gene: .
CDR3 protein: CASSAGTAYEQYF
CDR3 DNA: TGTGCCAGCAGCGCGGGGACTGCCTACGAGCAGTACTTC

J gene: TRBJ2-7
V gene: TRBV11-2
clone size: .
D gene: .
CDR3 protein: CASSLLVGGVGSEQYF
CDR3 DNA: TGTGCCAGCAGCTTACTTGTTGGAGGGGTTGGCTCCGAGCAGTACTTC

J gene: TRBJ1-2
V gene: TRBV5-4
clone size: few
D gene: TRBD1
CDR3 protein: CASSTGQLDGYTF
CDR3 DNA: TGTGCCAGCAGCACGGGACAGCTAGATGGCTACACCTTC

J gene: TRBJ1-3
V gene: TRBV27
clone size: .
D gene: TRBD1
CDR3 protein: CASSLGTGAPAYF
CDR3 DNA: TGTGCCAGCAGCTTAGGAACAGGGGCACCTGCATATTTT

J gene: TRBJ1-5
V gene: TRBV6-5
clone size: .
D gene: .
CDR3 protein: CASSRTIGGQPQHF
CDR3 DNA: TGTGCCAGCAGTAGGACAATCGGGGGTCAGCCCCAGCATTTT

J gene: TRBJ2-3
V gene: TRBV15
clone size: .
D gene: .
CDR3 protein: CATSIMTASTDTQYF
CDR3 DNA: TGTGCCACCAGCATTATGACAGCTAGCACAGATACGCAGTATTTT

J gene: TRBJ1-2
V gene: TRBV3-1/TRBV3-2
clone size: .
D gene: .
CDR3 protein: CASSQGQRGYTF
CDR3 DNA: TGTGCCAGCAGCCAAGGGCAGCGGGGCTACACCTTC

J gene: TRBJ1-6
V gene: TRBV7-9
clone size: .
D gene: .
CDR3 protein: CASSLGRDNSPLHF
CDR3 DNA: TGTGCCAGCAGCTTAGGCAGGGATAATTCACCCCTCCACTTT

J gene: TRBJ1-4
V gene: TRBV3-1/TRBV3-2
clone size: .
D gene: TRBD1
CDR3 protein: CASSLGQAEKLFF
CDR3 DNA: TGTGCCAGCAGCCTCGGACAGGCTGAAAAACTGTTTTTT

J gene: TRBJ2-3
V gene: TRBV11-3
clone size: few
D gene: TRBD2
CDR3 protein: CASSLEGSGGTYTDTQYF
CDR3 DNA: TGTGCCAGCAGCTTAGAAGGCAGCGGGGGGACCTACACAGATACGCAGTATTTT

J gene: TRBJ2-1
V gene: TRBV18
clone size: .
D gene: TRBD1
CDR3 protein: CASSGQGNNEQFF
CDR3 DNA: TGTGCCAGCTCAGGACAGGGGAACAATGAGCAGTTCTTC

J gene: TRBJ2-7
V gene: TRBV3-1/TRBV3-2
clone size: .
D gene: TRBD1
CDR3 protein: CASSQRQGSYEQYF
CDR3 DNA: TGTGCCAGCAGCCAGCGACAGGGAAGCTACGAGCAGTACTTC

J gene: TRBJ2-7
V gene: TRBV7-9
clone size: .
D gene: TRBD1
CDR3 protein: CASSSGQLTYEQYF
CDR3 DNA: TGTGCCAGCAGCTCGGGACAGCTTACCTACGAGCAGTACTTC

J gene: TRBJ2-3
V gene: TRBV6-5
clone size: .
D gene: TRBD2
CDR3 protein: CASSSSGGRTDTQYF
CDR3 DNA: TGTGCCAGCAGTTCTAGCGGGGGACGCACAGATACGCAGTATTTT

J gene: TRBJ1-5
V gene: TRBV19
clone size: .
D gene: TRBD1
CDR3 protein: CASSTGQALGQPQHF
CDR3 DNA: TGTGCCAGTAGTACCGGACAGGCTCTGGGTCAGCCCCAGCATTTT